One sample yielded the 2 T cell receptor beta chains listed below, sequenced in a study of chemoradiotherapy in HPV16-positive cancers. The protocol was immunoSEQ multiplex PCR, while the TCRdb copy is restricted to in-frame clones and leaves out a portion. Altogether tens of thousands of clones are present, 93% being singletons, with the ten largest covering approximately 18%. Sequenced here: blood, sampled from a patient who underwent chemoradiotherapy. The receptors were sampled from a human donor with HPV-associated anogenital cancer.

This chain joins TRBV9 and TRBJ2-1, with 10 bases aligning to TRBD2. The germline CDR1 and CDR2 sequences are SGDLS and YYNGEE. J lost 9 bases, V lost 3 bases, and 12 bases had no gene match. This CDR3 comprises 16 residues. CDR3 region: CASSAKRGGYVSEQFF. In nucleotides, the CDR3 is TGTGCCAGCAGCGCCAAGCGGGGGGGGTATGTAAGTGAGCAGTTCTTC.

The chain combines TRBV7-2 with TRBJ2-7; 11 nucleotides agree with TRBD1. V lost 5 bases to trimming and J lost 0 bases; unmatched junction nucleotides: 9. Looked up from germline, CDR1 is SGHTA and CDR2 is FQGNSA. The CDR3 has 17 amino acids. The CDR3 loop reads CASSLGGTGGISYEQYF. The CDR3 DNA sequence: TGTGCCAGCAGCCTAGGGGGGACAGGGGGGATCTCCTACGAGCAGTACTTC.